A single sample is the source of the 4 T cell receptor beta chains below, sequenced in a study of cytomegalovirus exposure and HLA in healthy donors. Only in-frame clones appear in the TCRdb table, and some are missing; sequencing was by immunoSEQ multiplex PCR. The sample holds 95,000 to 150,000 clones; roughly 89% are singletons and the top ten take 1.9%. The sequenced sample was PBMCs. The receptors derive from a young woman in good health and CMV-seronegative.

The rearrangement joins TRBV6-4 to TRBJ2-2; D possibly corresponds to TRBD1 (5 bases). The V end lost 6 bases, the J end lost 4 bases, and 12 bases lay between the germline ends. Germline CDR1 reads MRHNA; CDR2 reads SNTAGT. The length of the CDR3 is 14 residues. The CDR3 nucleotides read TGTGCCAGCAGCCGTGAAGGGGTCACCGGGGAGCTGTTTTTT. It codes for CASSREGVTGELFF.

This rearrangement joins TRBV5-6 to TRBJ2-1; D unclear. The CDR3 runs to 12 residues. The germline V gene has CDR1 SGHDT and CDR2 YYEEEE. V gave up 0 bases and J gave up 6 bases, with 4 bases separating them. The CDR3 sequence: CASSLARNEQFF. The CDR3 DNA is TGTGCCAGCAGCTTGGCCCGCAATGAGCAGTTCTTC. The complete variable domain, with remaining parts taken from reference TRBV5-6 and TRBJ2-1, reads DAGVTQSPTHLIKTRGQQVTLRCSPKSGHDTVSWYQQALGQGPQFIFQYYEEEERQRGNFPDRFSGHQFPNYSSELNVNALLLGDSALYLCASSLARNEQFFGPGTRLTVL.

The CDR3 nucleotides read TGCGCCAGCAGCCAAGGACTAGCGGGATTACGGGATACGCAGTATTTT. Its protein product is CASSQGLAGLRDTQYF. The chain couples TRBV4-3 to TRBJ2-3, with 11 bases aligning to TRBD2. Germline loops: CDR1 LGHNA, CDR2 YSLEER. J lost 6 bases, V lost 1 base, and 6 bases had no gene match. The CDR3 spans 16 residues.

This clone has a single count. The chain has TRBV6-1 and TRBJ2-2; 7 bases are shared with TRBD2. The CDR3 has 17 residues. In germline, CDR1 is MNHNS, CDR2 SASEGT. The V gene end was trimmed by 1 base and the J gene end by 2 bases; junction bases not matched to a gene: 7. In nucleotides, the CDR3 is TGTGCCAGCAGTGAAGTGCTGGGCGGGGGAAACACCGGGGAGCTGTTTTTT. Translated, it gives CASSEVLGGGNTGELFF.